Reported below is one T cell receptor (beta chain). In the source study's methods: Reference gene primer amplification gave estimated nucleated cell counts. Repertoires were generated with immunoSEQ multiplex PCR, while TCRdb's copy carries only in-frame clones and drops some. The V and J calls and clone size are taken from that table; D and trimming were inferred from the DNA. The sample lists 100,000 to 150,000 clones, 84% seen once, with about 2.2% in the top ten. Trimming took 5 bases from V and 2 from J; bases not matched to a gene: 8. This CDR3 has 16 amino acids. Germline V gene data show CDR1 as LNHDA and CDR2 as SQIVND (reference sequence). The source of the sample is a study of blood T cell repertoires in COVID-19. About the research overall: Acute and convalescent COVID-19 specimens originated in the United States, Italy and Spain. T cells, B-cell-depleted T cells, or PBMCs supplied cDNA or gDNA.

Cohorts were determined from participant-reported clinical history. The clonotype was recovered from a man between 40 and 49 years old with acute COVID-19. Sequenced: PBMCs or T cells enriched from blood (not recorded which). The chain couples TRBV19 to TRBJ1-2; 10 nucleotides agree with TRBD1. CDR3 bases: TGTGCCAGTAGTTTTCCGGGACAGGGGACGAACTATGGCTACACCTTC. This encodes CASSFPGQGTNYGYTF.